This T cell receptor beta chain was recorded in a study of blood T cell repertoires in COVID-19. As for the study in general: Sources were T cells, B-cell-depleted T cells, or PBMCs; the material itself was cDNA or gDNA.

Comments on this clone: The sample holds other DNA sequences that translate to the same CDR3.

Here immunoSEQ multiplex PCR was the method, and the copy in TCRdb shows in-frame clones only, minus some. The sample lists around 250,000 clones, approximately 84% occurring once. In terms of age and location, participants ranged from roughly 18 to 100 years and lived in fewer than 30 US areas. Participants' own reports of clinical history determined their cohort assignment. Among Cohort 3 donors, those recovered had two negative PCRs, clearance, or symptom resolution. The germline V gene encodes CDR1 MNHEY and CDR2 SVGAGI. The CDR3 is 13 residues long. V was trimmed by 2 bases and J by 8 bases, leaving 12 bases between them.

Sequenced input: PBMCs or T cells enriched from blood (not recorded which). V gene TRBV6-5 combines with J gene TRBJ1-2; TRBD1 might be the D (5 bases). The source is a man aged 50 to 59 who had recovered from COVID-19. The CDR3 region has the DNA TGTGCCAGCAGTTACGGACAAGGAAGAGGCTACACCTTC. Translated: CASSYGQGRGYTF.